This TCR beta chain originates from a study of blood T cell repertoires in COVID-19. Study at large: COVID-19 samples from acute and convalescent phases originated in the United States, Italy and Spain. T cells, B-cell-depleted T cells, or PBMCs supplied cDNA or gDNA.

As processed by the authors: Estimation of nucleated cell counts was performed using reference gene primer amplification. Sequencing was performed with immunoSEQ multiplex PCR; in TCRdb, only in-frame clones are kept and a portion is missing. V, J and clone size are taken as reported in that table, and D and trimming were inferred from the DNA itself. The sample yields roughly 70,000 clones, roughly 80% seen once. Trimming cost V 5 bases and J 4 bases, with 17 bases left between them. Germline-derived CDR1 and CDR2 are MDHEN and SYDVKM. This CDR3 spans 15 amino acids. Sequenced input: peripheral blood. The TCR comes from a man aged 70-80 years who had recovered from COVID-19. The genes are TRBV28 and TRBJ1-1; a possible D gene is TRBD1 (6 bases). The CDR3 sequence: CASSTLSGVPTEAFF. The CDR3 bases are TGTGCCAGCAGTACCCTCTCAGGGGTCCCCACTGAAGCTTTCTTT.